This TCR beta chain is from a study of tumour-infiltrating T cells in Burkitt lymphoma (dated by TCRdb to 2020 to 2021). Describing the broader study: The Burkitt lymphoma cohort included around 80 patients and covered every epidemiological subtype of the disease. TCR repertoire data were correlated with clinical outcome; productive clonality predicted overall and progression-free survival, independent of established prognosticators including age at diagnosis.

The CDR3 measures 16 amino acids from cysteine to phenylalanine. Only the CDR3 part of the read is kept: 48 bases, read in frame from the first base. V and J are truncated by 0 bases and 1 base respectively, leaving an intervening sequence of 13 bases. Reading the germline V gene gives CDR1 SGHRS and CDR2 YFSETQ. The receptor library was made with the immunoSEQ multiplex PCR assay. In its TCRdb copy, this immuneACCESS table keeps in-frame sequences only and misses some clones. Where compared with another copy, unresolved V genes explain less than half of these, and the others have no known cause. This sample has about 46,000 clones in its table, and less than 40% of those were observed once. Approximately 2.6% of the sample goes to the ten largest clones. This clone was recorded a few times. It lacks a known antigen. Base qualities were left out, and no much larger clone turns up one base away. General findings and caveats noted by the study authors: Numerous Burkitt lymphoma patients were found to share several public clonotypes, a finding suggesting shared tumour neoantigen selection that is absent from diffuse large B-cell lymphoma.

The chain uses TRBV5-1 and TRBJ1-1, and perhaps TRBD1 as D gene, on 6 matching bases. Sequences were obtained from tumor tissue. The clonotype originates from a human donor with Burkitt lymphoma. CDR3 region: CASSLGGLHKNTEAFF. The DNA sequence is given as TGCGCCAGCAGCTTGGGGGGGCTACATAAGAACACTGAAGCTTTCTTT.